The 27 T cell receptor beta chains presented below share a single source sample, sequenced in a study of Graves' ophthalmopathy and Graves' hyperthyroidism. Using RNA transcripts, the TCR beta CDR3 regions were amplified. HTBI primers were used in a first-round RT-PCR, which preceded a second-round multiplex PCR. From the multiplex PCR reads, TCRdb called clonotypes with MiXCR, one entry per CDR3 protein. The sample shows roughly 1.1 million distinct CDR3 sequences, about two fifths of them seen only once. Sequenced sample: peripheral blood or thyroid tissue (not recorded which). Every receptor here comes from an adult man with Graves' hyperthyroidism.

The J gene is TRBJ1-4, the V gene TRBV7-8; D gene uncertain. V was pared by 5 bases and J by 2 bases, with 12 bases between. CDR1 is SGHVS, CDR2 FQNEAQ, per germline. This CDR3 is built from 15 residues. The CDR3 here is CASSPPVGTNEKLFF. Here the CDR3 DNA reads TGTGCCAGCAGCCCCCCGGTTGGGACTAATGAAAAACTGTTTTTT.

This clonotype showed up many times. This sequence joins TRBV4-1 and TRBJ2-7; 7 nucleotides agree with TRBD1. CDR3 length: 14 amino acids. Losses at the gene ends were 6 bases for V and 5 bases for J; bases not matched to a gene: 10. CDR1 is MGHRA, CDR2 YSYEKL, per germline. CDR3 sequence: CASRPTGRPHEQYF. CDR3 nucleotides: TGCGCCAGCAGACCGACAGGGAGACCCCACGAGCAGTACTTC.

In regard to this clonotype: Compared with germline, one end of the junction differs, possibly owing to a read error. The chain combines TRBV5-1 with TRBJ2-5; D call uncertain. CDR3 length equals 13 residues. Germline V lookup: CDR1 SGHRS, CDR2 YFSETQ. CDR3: CASSSFHQETQYF. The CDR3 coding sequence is TGTGCCAGCAGCTCTTTCCACCAGGAGACCCAGTACTTC.

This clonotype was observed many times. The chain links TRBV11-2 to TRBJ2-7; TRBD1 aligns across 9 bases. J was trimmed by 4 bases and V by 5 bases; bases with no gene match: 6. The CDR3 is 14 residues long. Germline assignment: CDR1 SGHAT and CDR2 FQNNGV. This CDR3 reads CASSAGTGWYEQYF. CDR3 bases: TGTGCCAGCAGCGCCGGGACAGGGTGGTACGAGCAGTACTTC. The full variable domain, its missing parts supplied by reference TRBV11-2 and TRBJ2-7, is EAGVAQSPRYKIIEKRQSVAFWCNPISGHATLYWYQQILGQGPKLLIQFQNNGVVDDSQLPKDRFSAERLKGVDSTLKIQPAKLEDSAVYLCASSAGTGWYEQYFGPGTRLTVT.

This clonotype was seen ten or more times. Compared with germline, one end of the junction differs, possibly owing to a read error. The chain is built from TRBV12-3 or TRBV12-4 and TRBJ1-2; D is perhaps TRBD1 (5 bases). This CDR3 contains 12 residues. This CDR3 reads CASSMTDYDYTF. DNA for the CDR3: TGTGCCAGCAGTATGACAGATTATGACTACACCTTC.

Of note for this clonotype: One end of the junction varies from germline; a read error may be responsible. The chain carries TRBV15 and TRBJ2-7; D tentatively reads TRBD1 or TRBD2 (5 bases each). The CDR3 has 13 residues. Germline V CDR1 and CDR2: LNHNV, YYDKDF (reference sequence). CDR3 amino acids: CATSRGGTGELYF. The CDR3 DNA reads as TGTGCCACCAGCAGAGGAGGGACCGGGGAGCTGTACTTC. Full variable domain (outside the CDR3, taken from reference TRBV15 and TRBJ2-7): DAMVIQNPRYQVTQFGKPVTLSCSQTLNHNVMYWYQQKSSQAPKLLFHYYDKDFNNEADTPDNFQSRRPNTSFCFLDIRSPGLGDTAMYLCATSRGGTGELYFGPGTRLTVT.

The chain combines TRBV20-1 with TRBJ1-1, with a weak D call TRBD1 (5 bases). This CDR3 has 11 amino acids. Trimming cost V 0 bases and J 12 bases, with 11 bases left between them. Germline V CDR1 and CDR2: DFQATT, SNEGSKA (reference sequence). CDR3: CSARDEGRTFF. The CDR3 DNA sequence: TGCAGTGCTAGAGATGAGGGGCGAACTTTCTTT.

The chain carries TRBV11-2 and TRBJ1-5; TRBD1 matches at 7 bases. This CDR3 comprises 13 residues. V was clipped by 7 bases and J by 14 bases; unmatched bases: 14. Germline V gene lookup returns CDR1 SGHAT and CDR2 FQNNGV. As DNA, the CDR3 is TGTGCCAGCACCGTTGAGGGGGCAAAGTACGAGCATTTT. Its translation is CASTVEGAKYEHF.

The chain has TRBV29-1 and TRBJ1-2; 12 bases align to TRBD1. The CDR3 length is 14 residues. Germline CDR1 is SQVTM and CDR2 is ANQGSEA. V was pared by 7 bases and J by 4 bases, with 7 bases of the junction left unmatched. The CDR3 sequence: CSAGTGGFGYGYTF. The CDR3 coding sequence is TGCAGCGCTGGGACAGGGGGCTTTGGCTATGGCTACACCTTC.

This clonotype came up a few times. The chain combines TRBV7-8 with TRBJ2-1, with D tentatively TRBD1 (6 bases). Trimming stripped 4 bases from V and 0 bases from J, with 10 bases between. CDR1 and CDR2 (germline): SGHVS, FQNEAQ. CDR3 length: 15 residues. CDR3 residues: CASSSGQSSYNEQFF. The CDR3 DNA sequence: TGTGCCAGCAGCTCCGGACAGAGCTCCTACAATGAGCAGTTCTTC.

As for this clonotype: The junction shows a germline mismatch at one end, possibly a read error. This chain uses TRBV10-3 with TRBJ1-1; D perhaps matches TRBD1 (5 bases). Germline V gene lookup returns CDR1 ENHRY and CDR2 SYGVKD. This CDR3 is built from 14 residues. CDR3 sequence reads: CASSVRGTNTEAFF. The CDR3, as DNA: TGTGCCAGCAGTGTAAGGGGAACGAACACTGAAGCTTTCTTT.

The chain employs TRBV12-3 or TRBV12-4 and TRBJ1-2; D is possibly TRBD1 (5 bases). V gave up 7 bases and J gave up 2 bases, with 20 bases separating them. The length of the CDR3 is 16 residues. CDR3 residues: CASTPGGGFANYGYTF. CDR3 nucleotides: TGTGCCAGCACCCCGGGTGGGGGGTTCGCAAACTATGGCTACACCTTC.

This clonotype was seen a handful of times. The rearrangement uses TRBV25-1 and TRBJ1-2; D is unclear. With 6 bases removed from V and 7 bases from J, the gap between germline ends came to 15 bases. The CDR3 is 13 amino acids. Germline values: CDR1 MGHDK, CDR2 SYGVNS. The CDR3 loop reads CASSSSVFSGYTF. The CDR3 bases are TGTGCCAGCAGCAGCTCGGTTTTTAGTGGCTACACCTTC.

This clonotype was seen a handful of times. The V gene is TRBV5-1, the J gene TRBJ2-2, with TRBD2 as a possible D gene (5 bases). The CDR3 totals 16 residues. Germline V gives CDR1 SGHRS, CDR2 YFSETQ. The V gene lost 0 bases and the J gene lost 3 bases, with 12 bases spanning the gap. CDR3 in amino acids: CASSLARRSDTGELFF. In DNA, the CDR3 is TGCGCCAGCAGCTTGGCCCGGAGGTCGGACACCGGGGAGCTGTTTTTT.

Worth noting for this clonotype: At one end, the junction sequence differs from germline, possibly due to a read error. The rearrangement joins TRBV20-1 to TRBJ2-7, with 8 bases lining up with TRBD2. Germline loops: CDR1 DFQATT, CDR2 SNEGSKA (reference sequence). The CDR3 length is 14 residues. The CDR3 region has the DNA TGCAGTGCCAGAGGCCTAGCGGGCTACTACGAGCAGTACTTC. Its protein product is CSARGLAGYYEQYF.

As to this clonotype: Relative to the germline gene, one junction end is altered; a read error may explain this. The CDR3 nucleotides read TGTGCCAGCAGTTTTTTGTGGGGACAGGGTGACTATGGCTACACCTTC. It translates to CASSFLWGQGDYGYTF. J is TRBJ1-2 and V is TRBV10-2; TRBD1 agrees at 9 bases. The germline V gene encodes CDR1 WSHSY and CDR2 SAAADI. There are 16 residues in the CDR3.

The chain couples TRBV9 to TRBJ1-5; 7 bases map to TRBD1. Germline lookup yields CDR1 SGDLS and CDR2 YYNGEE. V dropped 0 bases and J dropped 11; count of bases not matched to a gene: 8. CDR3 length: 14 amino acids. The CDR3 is CASSVDPGGETQHF. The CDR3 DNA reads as TGTGCCAGCAGCGTAGACCCAGGGGGGGAGACCCAGCATTTT. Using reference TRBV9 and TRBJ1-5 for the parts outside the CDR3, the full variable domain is DSGVTQTPKHLITATGQRVTLRCSPRSGDLSVYWYQQSLDQGLQFLIQYYNGEERAKGNILERFSAQQFPDLHSELNLSSLELGDSALYFCASSVDPGGETQHFGDGTRLSIL.

CDR3 in DNA: TGTGCCAGCACCATTTACCGGGACAGGGGGCGTGAGCAGTACTTC. This encodes CASTIYRDRGREQYF. The chain uses TRBV25-1 and TRBJ2-7; 12 bases are shared with TRBD1. The germline V gene encodes CDR1 MGHDK and CDR2 SYGVNS. The CDR3 length is 15 residues. V lost 7 bases and J lost 7; bases outside the gene matches: 11.

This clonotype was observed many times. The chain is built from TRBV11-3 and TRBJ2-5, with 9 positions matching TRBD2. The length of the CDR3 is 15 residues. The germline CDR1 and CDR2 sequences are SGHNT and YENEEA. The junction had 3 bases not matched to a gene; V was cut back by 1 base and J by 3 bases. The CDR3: CASSLGRGGEETQYF. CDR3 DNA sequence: TGTGCCAGCAGCTTAGGGCGGGGGGGCGAAGAGACCCAGTACTTC.

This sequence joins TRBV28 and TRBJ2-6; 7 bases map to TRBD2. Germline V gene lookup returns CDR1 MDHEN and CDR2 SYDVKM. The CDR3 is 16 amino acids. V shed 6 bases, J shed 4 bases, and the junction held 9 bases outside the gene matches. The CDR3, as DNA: TGTGCCAGCAGCCTTGGGGGGGGTACCGGGGCCAACGTCCTGACTTTC. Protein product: CASSLGGGTGANVLTF.

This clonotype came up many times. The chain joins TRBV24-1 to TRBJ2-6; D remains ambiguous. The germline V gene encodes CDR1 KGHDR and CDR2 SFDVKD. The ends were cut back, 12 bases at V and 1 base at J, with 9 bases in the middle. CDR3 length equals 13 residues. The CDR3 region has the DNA TGTGCCTCTGGGGAATCTGGGGCCAACGTCCTGACTTTC. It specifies CASGESGANVLTF.

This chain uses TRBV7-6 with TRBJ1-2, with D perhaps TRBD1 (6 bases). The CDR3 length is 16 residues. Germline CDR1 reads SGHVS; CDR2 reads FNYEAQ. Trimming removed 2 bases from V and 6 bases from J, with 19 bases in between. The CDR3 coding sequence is TGTGCCAGCAGCTTAAATATAGGGGGGGGCGCAAATGGCTACACCTTC. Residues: CASSLNIGGGANGYTF.

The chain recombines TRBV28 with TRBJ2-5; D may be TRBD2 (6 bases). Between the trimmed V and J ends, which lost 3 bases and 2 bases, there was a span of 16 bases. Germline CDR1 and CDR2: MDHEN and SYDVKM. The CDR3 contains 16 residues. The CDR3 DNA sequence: TGTGCCAGCAGTTTTGATATAGCGGCGCCTCAAGAGACCCAGTACTTC. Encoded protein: CASSFDIAAPQETQYF.

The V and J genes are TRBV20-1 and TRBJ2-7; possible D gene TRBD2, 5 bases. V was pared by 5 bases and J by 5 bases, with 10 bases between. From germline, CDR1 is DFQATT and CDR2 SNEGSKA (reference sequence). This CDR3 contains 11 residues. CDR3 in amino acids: CSAADGNEQYF. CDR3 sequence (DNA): TGCAGTGCTGCGGACGGGAACGAGCAGTACTTC.

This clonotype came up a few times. The CDR3 DNA reads TGTGCCAGCAGTTACGAACGAAAGGTGGGCTACACCTTC. It codes for CASSYERKVGYTF. This sequence joins TRBV6-5 and TRBJ1-2, with unresolved D. Trimming took 2 bases from V and 8 from J, leaving 12 bases between them. CDR1 is MNHEY and CDR2 is SVGAGI in the germline V gene. This CDR3 comprises 13 residues.

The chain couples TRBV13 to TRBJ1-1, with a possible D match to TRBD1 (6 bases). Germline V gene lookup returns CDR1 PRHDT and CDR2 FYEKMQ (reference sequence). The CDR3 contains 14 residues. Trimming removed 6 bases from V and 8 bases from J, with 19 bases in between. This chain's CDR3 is CASRQQGSRWEAFF. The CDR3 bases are TGTGCCAGCAGGCAACAGGGATCCAGATGGGAAGCTTTCTTT. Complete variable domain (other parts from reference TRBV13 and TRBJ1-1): AAGVIQSPRHLIKEKRETATLKCYPIPRHDTVYWYQQGPGQDPQFLISFYEKMQSDKGSIPDRFSAQQFSDYHSELNMSSLELGDSALYFCASRQQGSRWEAFFGQGTRLTVV.

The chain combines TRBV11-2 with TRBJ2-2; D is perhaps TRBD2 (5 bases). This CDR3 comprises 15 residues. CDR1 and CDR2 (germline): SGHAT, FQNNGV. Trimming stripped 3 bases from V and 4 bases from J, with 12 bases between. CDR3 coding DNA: TGTGCCAGCAGCTTGAGCGGTTCCTTCACCGGGGAGCTGTTTTTT. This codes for CASSLSGSFTGELFF.